The rows below give T cell receptor beta chains drawn from one sample of a study of T-cell reconstitution after alpha-beta-depleted transplantation in children. TCRdb reprocessed the PCR reads via MiXCR and lists one record per CDR3 protein. The sample comprises more than 200,000 distinct CDR3 sequences, roughly 25% of which are singletons, and 4.5% to 5.5% rests with the top ten. The specimen was PBMCs, mostly from graft donor cells, collected 360 days after TCRalphabeta/CD19-depleted stem cell transplant. Source of these receptors: a female patient aged 2-9 years who had a stem cell transplant for congenital amegakaryocytic thrombocytopenia, so the T cells may come from the graft donor. The CDR3 runs from the conserved cysteine through the conserved F or W. Each record gives: J gene, D gene, V gene, clone size, CDR3 protein, CDR3 DNA. D genes are given only for firm matches. Clone size is given for some rows only: seen once, a few or many times, or a class if the clone is expanded.

j_gene: TRBJ2-3
d_gene: .
v_gene: TRBV6-5
abundance: .
CDR3aa: CASSYGQPADTQYF
CDR3nt: TGTGCCAGCAGTTACGGCCAGCCCGCAGATACGCAGTATTTT

j_gene: TRBJ2-7
d_gene: TRBD1
v_gene: TRBV30
abundance: .
CDR3aa: CAWTAGGEQYF
CDR3nt: TGTGCCTGGACGGCAGGGGGCGAGCAGTACTTC

j_gene: TRBJ1-1
d_gene: TRBD1
v_gene: TRBV5-1
abundance: few
CDR3aa: CASSLLQGGKNTEAFF
CDR3nt: TGCGCCAGCAGCTTGTTGCAGGGGGGTAAGAACACTGAAGCTTTCTTT

j_gene: TRBJ2-2
d_gene: TRBD1
v_gene: TRBV28
abundance: .
CDR3aa: CASKRGQYTGELFF
CDR3nt: TGTGCCAGTAAAAGGGGGCAGTACACCGGGGAGCTGTTTTTT

j_gene: TRBJ1-1
d_gene: .
v_gene: TRBV7-8
abundance: few
CDR3aa: CASSLRLQGRSLSTEAFF
CDR3nt: TGTGCCAGCAGCTTACGGTTACAGGGACGTTCATTAAGTACTGAAGCTTTCTTT

j_gene: TRBJ2-7
d_gene: .
v_gene: TRBV5-1
abundance: many
CDR3aa: CASSPGLSVYEQYF
CDR3nt: TGCGCCAGCTCACCGGGACTCTCAGTCTACGAGCAGTACTTC

j_gene: TRBJ1-5
d_gene: .
v_gene: TRBV20-1
abundance: .
CDR3aa: CSAGMNQPQHF
CDR3nt: TGCAGTGCTGGAATGAATCAGCCCCAGCATTTT

j_gene: TRBJ1-4
d_gene: .
v_gene: TRBV20-1
abundance: .
CDR3aa: CSARSGGTNEKLFF
CDR3nt: TGCAGTGCTAGATCGGGGGGAACTAATGAAAAACTGTTTTTT

j_gene: TRBJ2-6
d_gene: TRBD1
v_gene: TRBV2
abundance: many
CDR3aa: CASGQGPSGANVLTF
CDR3nt: TGTGCCAGCGGACAGGGGCCCTCTGGGGCCAACGTCCTGACTTTC

j_gene: TRBJ2-3
d_gene: .
v_gene: TRBV12-3/TRBV12-4
abundance: many
CDR3aa: CASSLGNPLAGTDTQYF
CDR3nt: TGTGCCAGCAGTTTAGGAAACCCCTTAGCGGGCACAGATACGCAGTATTTT

j_gene: TRBJ2-3
d_gene: TRBD2
v_gene: TRBV4-3
abundance: many
CDR3aa: CASSPRLADNTDTQYF
CDR3nt: TGCGCCAGCAGCCCCAGACTAGCGGACAACACAGATACGCAGTATTTT

j_gene: TRBJ2-2
d_gene: TRBD2
v_gene: TRBV12-3/TRBV12-4
abundance: few
CDR3aa: CASSSLADTGELFF
CDR3nt: TGTGCCAGCAGTTCACTAGCGGACACCGGGGAGCTGTTTTTT

j_gene: TRBJ2-1
d_gene: .
v_gene: TRBV12-3/TRBV12-4
abundance: few
CDR3aa: CASSSTGLLNEQFF
CDR3nt: TGTGCCAGCAGTTCCACGGGACTCCTCAATGAGCAGTTCTTC

j_gene: TRBJ2-5
d_gene: .
v_gene: TRBV5-6
abundance: .
CDR3aa: CASKESGSETQYF
CDR3nt: TGTGCCAGCAAAGAGTCGGGTAGTGAGACCCAGTACTTC

j_gene: TRBJ1-2
d_gene: .
v_gene: TRBV7-9
abundance: .
CDR3aa: CASSSRGLRGYTF
CDR3nt: TGTGCCAGCAGCTCCCGTGGTTTAAGGGGCTACACCTTC

j_gene: TRBJ2-7
d_gene: .
v_gene: TRBV28
abundance: few
CDR3aa: CASSELDSYEQYF
CDR3nt: TGTGCCAGCAGCGAGCTGGATTCCTACGAGCAGTACTTC

j_gene: TRBJ1-1
d_gene: TRBD1
v_gene: TRBV5-1
abundance: many
CDR3aa: CASSLQDRAEAFF
CDR3nt: TGCGCCAGCAGCTTGCAGGACAGGGCTGAAGCTTTCTTT

j_gene: TRBJ1-2
d_gene: .
v_gene: TRBV4-3
abundance: .
CDR3aa: CASSQTTGGNYGYTF
CDR3nt: TGCGCCAGCAGCCAAACTACGGGGGGAAACTATGGCTACACCTTC

j_gene: TRBJ2-1
d_gene: TRBD2
v_gene: TRBV4-1
abundance: few
CDR3aa: CASSLTSVSYNEQFF
CDR3nt: TGCGCCAGCAGCCTAACTAGCGTCTCCTACAATGAGCAGTTCTTC

j_gene: TRBJ2-7
d_gene: .
v_gene: TRBV12-3/TRBV12-4
abundance: many
CDR3aa: CASSFMGFYEQYF
CDR3nt: TGTGCCAGCAGTTTCATGGGATTTTACGAGCAGTACTTC

j_gene: TRBJ2-3
d_gene: TRBD2
v_gene: TRBV5-1
abundance: few
CDR3aa: CASSFTSGGADTQYF
CDR3nt: TGCGCCAGCAGCTTCACTAGCGGGGGGGCAGATACGCAGTATTTT

j_gene: TRBJ2-1
d_gene: .
v_gene: TRBV7-9
abundance: .
CDR3aa: CASSLVWPSSYNEQFF
CDR3nt: TGTGCCAGCAGCTTAGTGTGGCCGAGCTCCTACAATGAGCAGTTCTTC

j_gene: TRBJ2-5
d_gene: TRBD2
v_gene: TRBV12-3/TRBV12-4
abundance: few
CDR3aa: CASSFPAGVGETQYF
CDR3nt: TGTGCCAGCAGTTTCCCAGCGGGGGTAGGGGAGACCCAGTACTTC

j_gene: TRBJ1-4
d_gene: .
v_gene: TRBV28
abundance: .
CDR3aa: CASSLYGLNEKLFF
CDR3nt: TGTGCCAGCAGTTTGTACGGGCTTAATGAAAAACTGTTTTTT

j_gene: TRBJ2-7
d_gene: TRBD1
v_gene: TRBV6-2/TRBV6-3
abundance: .
CDR3aa: CASSWAPGQVYEQYF
CDR3nt: TGTGCCAGCAGTTGGGCTCCGGGACAGGTCTACGAGCAGTACTTC

j_gene: TRBJ2-1
d_gene: TRBD2
v_gene: TRBV4-2
abundance: .
CDR3aa: CASSHGLAGGFSYNEQFF
CDR3nt: TGTGCCAGCAGCCACGGACTAGCGGGAGGCTTCTCCTACAATGAGCAGTTCTTC

j_gene: TRBJ2-2
d_gene: .
v_gene: TRBV7-6
abundance: .
CDR3aa: CASSRTSSTGELFF
CDR3nt: TGTGCCAGCAGCCGAACTAGTTCCACCGGGGAGCTGTTTTTT

j_gene: TRBJ2-2
d_gene: .
v_gene: TRBV5-1
abundance: few
CDR3aa: CASKAGQPGDTGELFF
CDR3nt: TGCGCCAGCAAAGCAGGCCAACCGGGGGACACCGGGGAGCTGTTTTTT

j_gene: TRBJ2-3
d_gene: .
v_gene: TRBV30
abundance: few
CDR3aa: CAWRKSAGTDTQYF
CDR3nt: TGTGCCTGGAGGAAATCGGCAGGCACAGATACGCAGTATTTT

j_gene: TRBJ2-5
d_gene: TRBD2
v_gene: TRBV24-1
abundance: .
CDR3aa: CATSDRGLAGEETQYF
CDR3nt: TGTGCCACCAGTGACCGCGGACTAGCGGGGGAAGAGACCCAGTACTTC

j_gene: TRBJ1-5
d_gene: TRBD1
v_gene: TRBV20-1
abundance: once
CDR3aa: CSASLGRGLSQPQHF
CDR3nt: TGCAGTGCTAGTTTAGGCAGGGGGCTTAGTCAGCCCCAGCATTTT

j_gene: TRBJ2-1
d_gene: .
v_gene: TRBV27
abundance: .
CDR3aa: CASSQGGVGAGEQFF
CDR3nt: TGTGCCAGCAGCCAGGGCGGGGTCGGGGCGGGTGAGCAGTTCTTC

j_gene: TRBJ1-3
d_gene: .
v_gene: TRBV4-1
abundance: .
CDR3aa: CASSQVRGTGNTIYF
CDR3nt: TGCGCCAGCAGCCAAGTTCGGGGAACTGGAAACACCATATATTTT

j_gene: TRBJ2-2
d_gene: .
v_gene: TRBV24-1
abundance: few
CDR3aa: CATSDLSAVGGTGELFF
CDR3nt: TGTGCCACCAGTGATTTGTCTGCGGTGGGGGGAACCGGGGAGCTGTTTTTT

j_gene: TRBJ2-2
d_gene: TRBD2
v_gene: TRBV12-3/TRBV12-4
abundance: .
CDR3aa: CASRGLRLAGGTGELFF
CDR3nt: TGTGCCAGCAGGGGGCTTCGACTAGCGGGAGGCACCGGGGAGCTGTTTTTT

j_gene: TRBJ1-2
d_gene: .
v_gene: TRBV6-5
abundance: .
CDR3aa: CASSYLPLGRAHGYTF
CDR3nt: TGTGCCAGCAGTTACCTACCACTCGGCCGGGCACATGGCTACACCTTC

j_gene: TRBJ1-4
d_gene: .
v_gene: TRBV4-2
abundance: few
CDR3aa: CASSQGTMREINEKLFF
CDR3nt: TGTGCCAGCAGCCAAGGGACCATGAGGGAGATTAATGAAAAACTGTTTTTT

j_gene: TRBJ1-2
d_gene: .
v_gene: TRBV28
abundance: .
CDR3aa: CASSQRLYGYTF
CDR3nt: TGTGCCAGCAGCCAGCGGTTATATGGCTACACCTTC

j_gene: TRBJ1-1
d_gene: TRBD1
v_gene: TRBV29-1
abundance: .
CDR3aa: CSTRTGRTEAFF
CDR3nt: TGCAGTACCCGGACAGGGAGGACTGAAGCTTTCTTT

j_gene: TRBJ2-2
d_gene: .
v_gene: TRBV12-3/TRBV12-4
abundance: .
CDR3aa: CASSFGYGNTGELFF
CDR3nt: TGTGCCAGCAGTTTCGGGTACGGAAACACCGGGGAGCTGTTTTTT

j_gene: TRBJ2-2
d_gene: TRBD1
v_gene: TRBV7-2
abundance: few
CDR3aa: CASSLARGTDELFF
CDR3nt: TGTGCCAGCAGCTTAGCCAGGGGGACGGATGAGCTGTTTTTT

j_gene: TRBJ2-5
d_gene: .
v_gene: TRBV10-3
abundance: .
CDR3aa: CAIKSPGQETQYF
CDR3nt: TGTGCCATCAAGTCACCAGGGCAAGAGACCCAGTACTTC

j_gene: TRBJ2-5
d_gene: TRBD2
v_gene: TRBV7-6
abundance: .
CDR3aa: CASSSPWTSEKETQYF
CDR3nt: TGTGCCAGCAGCTCCCCCTGGACTAGCGAAAAAGAGACCCAGTACTTC